This T cell receptor beta chain was identified in a study of CD8 T cells in ankylosing spondylitis. This clonotype was seen many times. What it binds is not known. The germline CDR1 and CDR2 sequences are DFQATT and SNEGSKA (reference sequence). The CDR3 runs to 14 residues. V lost 3 bases and J lost 0, with 12 bases in between. Study conclusions and caveats: What seemed typical of ankylosing spondylitis blood was a TCR beta motif built from roughly 8 highly homologous variants. Earlier studies detected some motif variants in reactive arthritis synovial fluid and blood.

MiXCR, run by TCRdb on the 5' RACE reads, gives a single entry per CDR3 protein. The sample gives more than 500,000 distinct CDR3 sequences, 5.3% of which show up once; roughly 3.3% is in the top ten. J is TRBJ2-7 and V is TRBV20-1; D perhaps matches TRBD2 (6 bases). This clonotype originated in a male donor with ankylosing spondylitis. Material for sequencing was blood, either unsorted or a sorted T cell fraction (not recorded which). The CDR3 here is CSARRDEGSYEQYF. The CDR3 bases are TGCAGTGCTAGGCGGGATGAGGGCTCCTACGAGCAGTACTTC.